This T cell receptor beta chain derives from a study of T-cell memory formation after mild COVID-19. Findings of the study overall: Second-wave clones with a day 37 peak had unconfirmed SARS-CoV-2 specificity. Among clones contracting day 15 to 85, CD4/CD8 was balanced, whereas later expanders leaned CD4+. CD4+ contracting clones lay mainly in CM and EM, CD8+ ones in EMRA.

The authors produced TCR alpha and TCR beta cDNA libraries with sample barcodes and UMIs by 5'RACE using constant-segment primers. Each CDR3 protein is one row after TCRdb ran MiXCR on the 5' RACE reads. The data hold a few hundred thousand distinct CDR3 sequences, with about 17% observed a single time. The ends were cut back, 3 bases at V and 1 base at J, with 24 bases in the middle. The CDR3 is made up of 18 amino acids. The V gene's germline CDR1 is DFQATT and CDR2 SNEGSKA (reference sequence). This clonotype was seen a few times. Its antigen is unidentified. The sequence was obtained from a man in his late teens or twenties who had mild COVID-19 (a few samples of this study predate the infection). Cell type and time point are not known. Sequences were obtained from PBMCs or a T cell subset sorted from them (not recorded which). The rearrangement uses TRBV20-1 and TRBJ2-5; either TRBD1 or TRBD2 may fit D (5 bases each). The DNA of the CDR3 is TGCAGTGCTAGGACTGTCACACGCGACCTGGGGGTCCAAGAGACCCAGTACTTC. The encoded protein is CSARTVTRDLGVQETQYF.